The 15 T cell receptor beta chains below come from one sample, sequenced in a study of blood T cell repertoires in COVID-19. The protocol was immunoSEQ multiplex PCR, while the TCRdb copy is restricted to in-frame clones and leaves out a portion. The sample includes 100,000 to 150,000 clones, almost 70% of them seen just once. Sample: peripheral blood. Receptor source: a woman aged 70 to 79 with acute or convalescent COVID-19.

This clone came up a few times. The genes are TRBV2 and TRBJ2-3, with a possible D match to TRBD2 (6 bases). The CDR3 runs 15 residues. V was cut by 8 bases and J by 3 bases, with 18 bases left in between. Germline CDR1 reads SNHLY; CDR2 reads FYNNEI. CDR3 sequence (DNA): TGTGCCAGCCTAGAAGAGGAGGGTGGGACAGATACGCAGTATTTT. This codes for CASLEEEGGTDTQYF.

The genes are TRBV7-8 and TRBJ2-3; TRBD2 aligns across 8 bases. The CDR3 is 14 amino acids. The ends lost 4 bases at V and 3 bases at J; junction bases unmatched: 3. Germline CDR1 reads SGHVS; CDR2 reads FQNEAQ. This CDR3 reads CASSSERETDTQYF. CDR3 bases: TGTGCCAGCAGCTCAGAGCGGGAGACAGATACGCAGTATTTT.

The CDR3 loop is CASSGAGGEETQYF. The CDR3 DNA follows: TGTGCCAGCAGCGGAGCGGGGGGGGAAGAGACCCAGTACTTC. V usage is TRBV9 and J usage is TRBJ2-5; TRBD2 aligns across 10 bases. This CDR3 comprises 14 residues. CDR1 is SGDLS and CDR2 is YYNGEE in the germline V gene. V lost 3 bases, J lost 3 bases, and 2 bases stayed unmatched. Full variable domain (missing parts from reference TRBV9 and TRBJ2-5): DSGVTQTPKHLITATGQRVTLRCSPRSGDLSVYWYQQSLDQGLQFLIQYYNGEERAKGNILERFSAQQFPDLHSELNLSSLELGDSALYFCASSGAGGEETQYFGPGTRLLVL.

This clone was found once. V usage is TRBV3-1 (or the pseudogene TRBV3-2) and J usage is TRBJ1-4; no clear D. Germline V gene lookup returns CDR1 LGHDT and CDR2 YNNKEL (reference sequence). V was shortened by 2 bases and J by 8 bases, with 6 bases between the two germline ends. The CDR3 is made up of 12 amino acids. CDR3 amino acids: CASSQPREKLFF. DNA of the CDR3: TGTGCCAGCAGCCAACCGAGAGAAAAACTGTTTTTT.

The chain employs TRBV6-6 and TRBJ2-3, with 9 nucleotides matching TRBD2. The germline CDR1 and CDR2 sequences are MNHNY and SVGAGI (reference sequence). The CDR3 consists of 14 residues. V trimming: 6 bases; J trimming: 5 bases; junction bases outside the gene matches: 6. The CDR3: CASRASGDRDTQYF. CDR3 DNA: TGTGCCAGCAGAGCTAGCGGGGATAGAGATACGCAGTATTTT.

The chain recombines TRBV18 with TRBJ1-5, with D maybe TRBD1 (6 bases). Trimming took 2 bases from V and 1 from J, leaving 12 bases between them. The CDR3 totals 16 residues. CDR1 is KGHSH, CDR2 LQKENI, per germline. CDR3 residues: CASSPTGIGSNQPQHF. CDR3 coding DNA: TGTGCCAGCTCACCAACAGGGATAGGGAGCAATCAGCCCCAGCATTTT.

The chain is built from TRBV7-8 and TRBJ1-2, with TRBD1 as a possible D gene (5 bases). Germline CDR1 SGHVS, CDR2 FQNEAQ. The CDR3 is 13 amino acids. Trimming shortened V by 3 bases and J by 2 bases, and 7 bases separated the two germline ends. CDR3 DNA sequence: TGTGCCAGCAGCTTGCAGGGAAACTATGGCTACACCTTC. Amino acids: CASSLQGNYGYTF.

The CDR3 sequence: CASSQVLGQGSTEAFF. DNA for the CDR3: TGTGCCAGCAGCCAGGTATTGGGACAGGGGAGTACTGAAGCTTTCTTT. This chain connects TRBV14 to TRBJ1-1, with TRBD1 matching 10 bases. Trimming removed 3 bases from V and 5 bases from J; junction bases left unmatched: 9. In germline, CDR1 is SGHDN, CDR2 FVKESK. This CDR3 region has 16 residues.

V and J are TRBV9 and TRBJ2-1, with 8 bases that match TRBD1. The V gene end was trimmed by 3 bases and the J gene end by 4 bases; junction bases not matched to a gene: 9. Germline V gene data show CDR1 as SGDLS and CDR2 as YYNGEE. CDR3 size: 16 residues. CDR3 bases: TGTGCCAGCAGCGCCCCGTCAGGACAGGGTTACAATGAGCAGTTCTTC. Amino acids: CASSAPSGQGYNEQFF.

The gene calls are TRBV7-2 and TRBJ1-1; a weak D match, TRBD1 (6 bases). The ends were cut back, 2 bases at V and 0 bases at J, with 10 bases in the middle. From germline, CDR1 is SGHTA and CDR2 FQGNSA. The CDR3 has 15 amino acids. As DNA, the CDR3 is TGTGCCAGCAGCTTATCGTGGACAGTGAACACTGAAGCTTTCTTT. Translating gives CASSLSWTVNTEAFF.

In its sample, this clone was seen once. The rearrangement joins TRBV28 to TRBJ2-7; TRBD2 might be the D (6 bases). CDR1 is MDHEN and CDR2 is SYDVKM in the germline V gene. Deletions cut 2 bases from V and 2 bases from J, with 19 bases between. This CDR3 contains 17 residues. The CDR3 bases are TGTGCCAGCAGTTTAATACCGTCGGGGACTTTGACCTACGAGCAGTACTTC. Its translation is CASSLIPSGTLTYEQYF.

V usage is TRBV7-2 and J usage is TRBJ2-5; D may be TRBD2 (6 bases). The CDR3 has 13 residues. V was pared by 1 base and J by 6 bases, with 9 bases between. Germline V gene sequence: CDR1 SGHTA, CDR2 FQGNSA. DNA for the CDR3: TGTGCCAGCAGCTTAGGGGGGGTGCAGACCCAGTACTTC. Its protein product is CASSLGGVQTQYF.

The V and J genes are TRBV3-1 (or the pseudogene TRBV3-2) and TRBJ2-1, with D possibly being TRBD2 (7 bases). This CDR3 has 13 amino acids. Germline CDR1 and CDR2: LGHDT and YNNKEL (reference sequence). V lost 0 bases to trimming and J lost 14 bases, with 14 bases between them. Here the CDR3 reads CASSQDRGGHEFF. In DNA form, the CDR3 reads TGTGCCAGCAGCCAAGATCGCGGGGGACACGAGTTCTTC.

J is TRBJ1-5 and V is TRBV6-2 or TRBV6-3; D call uncertain. V lost 5 bases and J 2 bases, leaving 13 bases between the germline ends. Germline-derived CDR1 and CDR2 are MNHEY and SVGEGT. The CDR3 is made up of 15 amino acids. The CDR3 nucleotides are TGTGCCAGCAGTCAAATGGCCATGGGCAATCAGCCCCAGCATTTT. Protein: CASSQMAMGNQPQHF.

The chain couples TRBV7-3 to TRBJ2-1, with 12 nucleotides matching TRBD1. The CDR3 has 18 residues. The junction had 13 bases not matched to a gene; V was cut back by 5 bases and J by 5 bases. Germline-derived CDR1 and CDR2 are SGHTA and FQGTGA. For the CDR3, the DNA is TGTGCCAGCAGCCCCGGTCGGGACAGGGGGCTAAGGGACAATGAGCAGTTCTTC. This gives the protein CASSPGRDRGLRDNEQFF. Together with reference TRBV7-3 and TRBJ2-1, the CDR3 gives the full variable domain: GAGVSQTPSNKVTEKGKYVELRCDPISGHTALYWYRQSLGQGPEFLIYFQGTGAADDSGLPNDRFFAVRPEGSVSTLKIQRTERGDSAVYLCASSPGRDRGLRDNEQFFGPGTRLTVL.